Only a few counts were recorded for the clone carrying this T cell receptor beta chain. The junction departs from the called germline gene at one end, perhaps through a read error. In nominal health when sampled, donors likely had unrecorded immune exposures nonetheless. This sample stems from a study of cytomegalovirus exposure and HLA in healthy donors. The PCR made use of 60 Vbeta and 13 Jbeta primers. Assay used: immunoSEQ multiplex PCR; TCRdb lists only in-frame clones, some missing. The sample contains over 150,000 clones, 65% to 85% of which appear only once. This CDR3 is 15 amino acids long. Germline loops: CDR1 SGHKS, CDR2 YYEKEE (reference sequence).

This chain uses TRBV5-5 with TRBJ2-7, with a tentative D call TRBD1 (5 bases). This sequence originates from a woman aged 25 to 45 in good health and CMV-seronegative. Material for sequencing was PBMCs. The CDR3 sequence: CASSLAGSSSSEQYF. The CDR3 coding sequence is TGTGCCAGCAGCTTGGCAGGGTCAAGTTCCTCCGAGCAGTACTTC.